This T cell receptor beta chain stems from a study of T cell changes during pregnancy in multiple sclerosis. The length of the CDR3 is 15 residues. Trimming stripped 6 bases from V and 5 bases from J, with 19 bases between. Germline V gene data show CDR1 as SGHAT and CDR2 as FQDESV (reference sequence). Profiling relied on immunoSEQ multiplex PCR, and the TCRdb table lists in-frame clones only, not all of them. This table holds around 30,000 clones, roughly 89% found once. V and J are TRBV11-1 and TRBJ2-5; D call uncertain. The receptor was isolated from a female donor with multiple sclerosis, enrolled in a pregnancy study. The sequencing here drew on CD8+ T cells from peripheral blood mononuclear cells, taken in the third trimester of pregnancy. CDR3 coding DNA: TGTGCCAGCAGTCCAGGCCCGACGCAAAGCGAGACCCAGTACTTC. As protein: CASSPGPTQSETQYF.